The entry below gives a single T cell receptor (beta chain) sequence along with its context. What it binds is unknown. This sample was included in a study of T cells after yellow fever vaccination. Overall study results and limits: FACS-sorted repertoires might harbor abundant contaminating clonotypes from the bulk population. Most clones from primary vaccination were detected again post-booster (about 95% CD4, 70% to 90% CD8). A minor fraction of clonotypes spanned both CD4 and CD8 compartments.

Generation of TCR cDNA used 5'RACE template switching (which added a universal primer site and UMIs). TCRdb redid the calling of the 5' RACE reads with MiXCR, one entry per CDR3 protein. The table includes some 120,000 distinct CDR3 sequences, roughly 8.4% detected once. V was shortened by 5 bases and J by 4 bases, with 9 bases between the two germline ends. The CDR3 consists of 13 residues. This TCR was recovered from a man aged 25-45 years who received the YFV17D yellow fever vaccine. Here the sequenced sample was CD8+ T cells sorted from PBMCs, taken 45 days after the yellow fever booster vaccination. The chain employs TRBV12-3 or TRBV12-4 and TRBJ1-5; TRBD1 is a possible D gene (5 bases). CDR3 loop: CASSRGGNQPQHF. CDR3 DNA sequence: TGTGCCAGCAGTAGGGGCGGTAATCAGCCCCAGCATTTT.